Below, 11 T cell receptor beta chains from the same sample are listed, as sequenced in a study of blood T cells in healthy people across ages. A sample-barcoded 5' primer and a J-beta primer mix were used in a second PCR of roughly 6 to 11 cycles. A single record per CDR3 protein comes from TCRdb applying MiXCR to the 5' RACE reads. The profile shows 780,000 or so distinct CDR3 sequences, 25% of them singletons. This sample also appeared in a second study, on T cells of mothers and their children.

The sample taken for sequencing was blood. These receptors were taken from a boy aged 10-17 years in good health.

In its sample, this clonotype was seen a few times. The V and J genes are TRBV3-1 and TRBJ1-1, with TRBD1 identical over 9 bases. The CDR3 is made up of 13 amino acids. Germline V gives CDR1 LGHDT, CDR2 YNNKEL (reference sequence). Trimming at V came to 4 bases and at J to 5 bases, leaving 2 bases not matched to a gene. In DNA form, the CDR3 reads TGTGCCAGCAGCCGGGACAGGGTTACTGAAGCTTTCTTT. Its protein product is CASSRDRVTEAFF.

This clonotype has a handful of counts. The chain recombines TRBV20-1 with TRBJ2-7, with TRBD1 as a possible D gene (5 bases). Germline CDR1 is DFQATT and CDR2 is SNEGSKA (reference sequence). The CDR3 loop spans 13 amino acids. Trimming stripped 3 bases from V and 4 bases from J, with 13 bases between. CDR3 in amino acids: CSARARAAYEQYF. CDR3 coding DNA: TGCAGTGCTAGGGCCAGGGCGGCATACGAGCAGTACTTC.

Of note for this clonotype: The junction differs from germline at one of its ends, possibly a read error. The CDR3 nucleotides read TGCGCCAGCAGCCAAGATTACTCCGGGACACTAGTTTTAGCCAAAAACATTCAGCACTTC. Residues: CASSQDYSGTLVLAKNIQHF. V usage is TRBV4-1 and J usage is TRBJ2-4; a weak D match, TRBD1 (6 bases). CDR1 and CDR2 from the germline V gene are MGHRA and YSYEKL. This CDR3 comprises 20 residues.

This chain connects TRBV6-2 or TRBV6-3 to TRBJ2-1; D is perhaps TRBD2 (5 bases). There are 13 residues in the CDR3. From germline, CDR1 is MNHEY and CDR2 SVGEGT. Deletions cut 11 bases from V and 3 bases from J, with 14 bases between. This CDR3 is CACTRGSYNEQFF. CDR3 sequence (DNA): TGTGCCTGCACCCGAGGGAGCTACAATGAGCAGTTCTTC.

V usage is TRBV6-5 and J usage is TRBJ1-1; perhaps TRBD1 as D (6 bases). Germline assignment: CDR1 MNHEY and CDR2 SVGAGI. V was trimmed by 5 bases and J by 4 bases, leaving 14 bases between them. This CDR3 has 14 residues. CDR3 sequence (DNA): TGTGCCAGCAGTACCTACAGGGTTACCACTGAAGCTTTCTTT. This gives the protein CASSTYRVTTEAFF.

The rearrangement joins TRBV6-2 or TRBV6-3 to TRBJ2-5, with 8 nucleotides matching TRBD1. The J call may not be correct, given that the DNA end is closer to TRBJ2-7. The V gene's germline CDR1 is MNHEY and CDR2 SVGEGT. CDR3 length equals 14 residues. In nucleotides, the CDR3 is TGTGCCAGCACCCAGACAGGGGAGGTCTACGAGCAGTACTTC. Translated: CASTQTGEVYEQYF.

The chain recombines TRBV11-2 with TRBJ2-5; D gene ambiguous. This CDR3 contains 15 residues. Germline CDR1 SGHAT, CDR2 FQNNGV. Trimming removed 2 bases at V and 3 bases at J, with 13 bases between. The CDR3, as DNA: TGTGCCAGCAGCTTAATCGTTACTGGAAAAGAGACCCAGTACTTC. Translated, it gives CASSLIVTGKETQYF.

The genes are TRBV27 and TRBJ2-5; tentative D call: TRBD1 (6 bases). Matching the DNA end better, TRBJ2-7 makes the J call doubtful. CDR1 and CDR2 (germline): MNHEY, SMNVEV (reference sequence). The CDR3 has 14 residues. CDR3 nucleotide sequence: TGTGCCAGCAGGCCACGGGACACCCCCTACGAGCAGTACTTC. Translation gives CASRPRDTPYEQYF.

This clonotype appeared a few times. The CDR3 sequence: CASSYSSGFTSPLHF. The CDR3, as DNA: TGTGCCAGCAGTTACTCATCAGGGTTTACTTCACCCCTCCACTTT. The rearrangement uses TRBV6-2 or TRBV6-3 and TRBJ1-6, with D maybe TRBD1 (5 bases). CDR1 and CDR2 (germline): MNHEY, SVGEGT. Trimming stripped 0 bases from V and 9 bases from J, with 12 bases between. The CDR3 is 15 residues long.

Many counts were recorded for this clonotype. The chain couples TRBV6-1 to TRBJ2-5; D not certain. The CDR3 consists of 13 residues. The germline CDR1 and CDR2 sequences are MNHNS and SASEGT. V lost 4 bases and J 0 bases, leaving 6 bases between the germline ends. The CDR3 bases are TGTGCCAGCAGTGCAGTGTACCAAGAGACCCAGTACTTC. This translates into CASSAVYQETQYF.

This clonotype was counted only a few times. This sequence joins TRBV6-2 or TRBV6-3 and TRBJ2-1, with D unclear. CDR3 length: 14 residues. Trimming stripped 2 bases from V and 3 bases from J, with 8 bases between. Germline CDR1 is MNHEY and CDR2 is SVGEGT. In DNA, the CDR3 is TGTGCCAGCAGTTACAGAGAAATCTACAATGAGCAGTTCTTC. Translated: CASSYREIYNEQFF.